There are a few counts of the clone carrying this T cell receptor (beta chain). The data were obtained in a study of patients and donors after allogeneic stem cell transplantation. V was trimmed by 8 bases and J by 2 bases, leaving 16 bases between them. The CDR3 has 14 residues. In germline, CDR1 is SQVTM, CDR2 ANQGSEA. Each CDR3 protein gets one entry after TCRdb re-called the RT-PCR reads with MiXCR. The sample contains roughly 190,000 distinct CDR3 sequences, about 40% of which appear only once. The rearrangement joins TRBV29-1 to TRBJ1-3; TRBD1 might be the D (5 bases). Sequenced material: blood, either unsorted or a sorted T cell fraction (not recorded which). The sequence was obtained from a human donor who was either an allogeneic HSCT recipient or a stem cell or donor lymphocyte infusion donor (not recorded which). It is not recorded whose cells these are; they may come from a transplant donor. For the CDR3, the DNA is TGCAGCTGCATCTACCCGGGGGCTGGAAACACCATATATTTT. This gives the protein CSCIYPGAGNTIYF.